This T cell receptor beta chain was profiled in a study of CD4+ T cells in melanoma. Findings and limits, study-wide: Reportedly, melanoma neoantigen-specific CD4+ T cells showed varied differentiation states.

TCRdb's table, derived via immunoSEQ multiplex PCR, lists solely in-frame clones and lacks some. The sample consists of 110,000 to 150,000 clones, nearly 95% of them appearing once. The germline V gene has CDR1 KGHSH and CDR2 LQKENI. The ends were cut back, 1 base at V and 0 bases at J, with 13 bases in the middle. The CDR3 extends over 17 amino acids. Points on this clone: Its antigen remains unknown.

The chain uses TRBV18 and TRBJ1-3, with D hard to call. The clonotype originates from a human donor with melanoma. CDR3 DNA: TGTGCCAGCTCACCACGCTTCGGGGATTTCTCTGGAAACACCATATATTTT. Translated, it gives CASSPRFGDFSGNTIYF.